Below, one T cell receptor (beta chain) is given with its context. Its cognate antigen is unknown. The PCR had 60 Vbeta and 13 Jbeta primers. Libraries were prepared by immunoSEQ multiplex PCR; TCRdb keeps only in-frame clonotypes and omits some of them. Here the sample table reports approximately 200,000 clones. Nominal health characterized the donors when sampled, though unrecorded immune exposures were likely. This sample is drawn from a study of cytomegalovirus exposure and HLA in healthy donors. Study details: From approximately 170 million T cells, an earlier analysis saw roughly 100 million unique TCR beta sequences. The study placed around 85% of its roughly 410 genotyped donors in the Caucasian-associated ancestry cluster. Study results and caveats: For most TCR beta V segments, an earlier analysis put the productive rate at about 90% or about 30% of the time.

Germline V gene sequence: CDR1 LGHNA, CDR2 YNFKEQ. With 0 bases clipped from V and 4 bases from J, the junction kept 10 bases outside the gene matches. The CDR3 length is 17 residues. The chain is built from TRBV4-2 and TRBJ1-2; 8 bases align to TRBD1. Sequencing input: PBMCs. The receptor was isolated from a boy younger than 18 in good health and CMV-seronegative. The CDR3 region is CASSQDVGTGPSYGYTF. CDR3 nucleotide sequence: TGTGCCAGCAGCCAAGATGTAGGGACAGGTCCTAGCTATGGCTACACCTTC.